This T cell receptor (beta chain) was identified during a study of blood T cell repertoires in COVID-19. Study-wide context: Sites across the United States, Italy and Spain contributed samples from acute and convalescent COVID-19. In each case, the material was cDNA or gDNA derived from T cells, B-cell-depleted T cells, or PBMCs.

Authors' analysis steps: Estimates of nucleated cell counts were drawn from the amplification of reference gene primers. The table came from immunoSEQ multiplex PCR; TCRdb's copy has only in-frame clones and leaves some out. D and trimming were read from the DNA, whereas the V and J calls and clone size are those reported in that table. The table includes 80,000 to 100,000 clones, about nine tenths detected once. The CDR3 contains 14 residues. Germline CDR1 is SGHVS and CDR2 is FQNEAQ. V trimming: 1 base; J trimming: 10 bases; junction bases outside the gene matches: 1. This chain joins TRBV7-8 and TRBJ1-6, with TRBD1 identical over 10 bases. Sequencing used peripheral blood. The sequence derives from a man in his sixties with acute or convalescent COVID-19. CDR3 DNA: TGTGCCAGCAGCTTAGGGACAGGGGGGTCACCCCTCCACTTT. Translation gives CASSLGTGGSPLHF.